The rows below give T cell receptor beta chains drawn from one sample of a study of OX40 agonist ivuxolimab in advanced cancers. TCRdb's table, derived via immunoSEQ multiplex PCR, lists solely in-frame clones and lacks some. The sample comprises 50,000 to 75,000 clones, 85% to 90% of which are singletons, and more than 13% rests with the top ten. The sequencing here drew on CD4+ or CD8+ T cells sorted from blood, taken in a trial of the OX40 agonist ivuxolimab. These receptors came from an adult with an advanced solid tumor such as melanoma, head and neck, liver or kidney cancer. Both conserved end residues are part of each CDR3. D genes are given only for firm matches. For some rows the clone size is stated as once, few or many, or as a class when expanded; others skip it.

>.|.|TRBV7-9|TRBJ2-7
TGTGCCAGCAGCCCACAGGGTTGGGAGCAGTACTTC
CASSPQGWEQYF
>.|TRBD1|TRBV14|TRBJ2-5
TGTGCCAGCAGCTTGGGACAGGGGGCGATCGAGACCCAGTACTTC
CASSLGQGAIETQYF
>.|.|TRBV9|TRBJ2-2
TGTGCCAGCAGCGTAATTGCGGACACCGGGGAGCTGTTTTTT
CASSVIADTGELFF
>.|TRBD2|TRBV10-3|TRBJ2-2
TGTGCCATACCGGCTCATCGGGGGGGCACGAACACCGGGGAGCTGTTTTTT
CAIPAHRGGTNTGELFF
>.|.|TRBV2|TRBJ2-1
TGTGCCAGCAGTGGCGGTAGTTTGATTAGGGGTAATGAGCAGTTCTTC
CASSGGSLIRGNEQFF
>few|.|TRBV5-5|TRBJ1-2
TGTGCCAGCAGCCCACAGGGAGACTATGGCTACACCTTC
CASSPQGDYGYTF
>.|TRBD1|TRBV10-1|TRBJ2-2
TGCGCCAGCAGTGTCCGTGGGAGACCGGGACAGCTCTCGACCGGGGAGCTGTTTTTT
CASSVRGRPGQLSTGELFF
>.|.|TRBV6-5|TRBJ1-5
TGTGCCAGCAGTTCTCTTCCGGGGACCGGCCAGCCCCAGCATTTT
CASSSLPGTGQPQHF
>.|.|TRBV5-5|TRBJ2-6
TGTGCCAGCAGCCCGCTAAGGGGTGAAAACTCTGGGGCCAACGTCCTGACTTTC
CASSPLRGENSGANVLTF
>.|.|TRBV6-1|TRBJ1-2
TGTGCCAGCAGTGAATTCGGCGGTAATGGTGGCTACACCTTC
CASSEFGGNGGYTF
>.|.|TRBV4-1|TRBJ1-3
TGCGCCAGCAGCCAAGTGCAAGGACAAGGGAACACCATATATTTT
CASSQVQGQGNTIYF
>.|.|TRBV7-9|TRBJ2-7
TGTGCCAGCAGCCCGCCTAGCGCGACCTACGAGCAGTACTTC
CASSPPSATYEQYF
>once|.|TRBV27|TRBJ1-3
TGTGCCAGCAGTTTGGGCCCCTCTGGAAACACCATATATTTT
CASSLGPSGNTIYF
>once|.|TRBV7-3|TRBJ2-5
TGTGCCAGCAGCTCACCGCCGGAGGAGACCCAGTACTTC
CASSSPPEETQYF
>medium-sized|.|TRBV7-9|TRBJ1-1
TGTGCCAGCAGCTTTAGCAACACTGAAGCTTTCTTT
CASSFSNTEAFF
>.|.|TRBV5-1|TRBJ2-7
TGCGCCAGCAGCTTGTTCCCCTCCTACGAGCAGTACTTC
CASSLFPSYEQYF
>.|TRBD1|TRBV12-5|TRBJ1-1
TGTGCTAGTGGTCCGGAGGGACAGGGGAGTCTGGGAGCTTTCTTT
CASGPEGQGSLGAFF
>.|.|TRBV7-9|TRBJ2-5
TGTGCCAGCAGCTCATACACAACGGACAGCCCATTACGGACCCAGTACTTC
CASSSYTTDSPLRTQYF
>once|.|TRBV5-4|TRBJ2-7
TGTGCCAGCAGCAAAGATAACCCTGACGAGCAGTACTTC
CASSKDNPDEQYF
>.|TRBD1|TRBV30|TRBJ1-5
TGTGCCTGGAGTGTACAGGGGTTGGAGCCCCAGCATTTT
CAWSVQGLEPQHF
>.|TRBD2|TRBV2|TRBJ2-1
TGTGCCAGCAGTGAATTGGCGGGAGTCACCTACAATGAGCAGTTCTTC
CASSELAGVTYNEQFF
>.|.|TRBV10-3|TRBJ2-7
TGTGCCATCAGTGGGTTAGAATTCGAGCAGTACTTC
CAISGLEFEQYF
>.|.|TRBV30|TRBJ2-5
TGTGCCTGGAGTGTAAAAGGGGGGGGAGAGACCCAGTACTTC
CAWSVKGGGETQYF
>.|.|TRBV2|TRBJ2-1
TGTGCCAGCAGTGAAGAAAGCCCAAGGTCCTACAATGAGCAGTTCTTC
CASSEESPRSYNEQFF
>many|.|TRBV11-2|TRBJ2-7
TGTGCCAGCAGCCCAGATCCTAGCAGCTACGAGCAGTACTTC
CASSPDPSSYEQYF
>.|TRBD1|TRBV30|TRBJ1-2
TGTGCCTGGAGTGCCAGGGGGCGCGATGGCTACACCTTC
CAWSARGRDGYTF
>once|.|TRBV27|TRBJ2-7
TGTGCCAGCACCCCGGGGTCCACCTACGAGCAGTACTTC
CASTPGSTYEQYF
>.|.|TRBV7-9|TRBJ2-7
TGTGCCAGCACCGGGCCTTCCTACGAGCAGTACTTC
CASTGPSYEQYF
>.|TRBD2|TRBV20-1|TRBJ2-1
TGCAGTGGACTAGCCAATGAGCAGTTCTTC
CSGLANEQFF
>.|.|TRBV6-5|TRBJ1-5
TGTGCCAGCAGCTCCCGGGACGGTTACAATCAGCCCCAGCATTTT
CASSSRDGYNQPQHF
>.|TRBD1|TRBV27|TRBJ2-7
TGTGCCAGCAGTTTCAGGGCAGGGGGCTACGAGCAGTACTTC
CASSFRAGGYEQYF
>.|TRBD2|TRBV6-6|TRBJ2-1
TGTGCCAGCAGTTCAGCGGGAGGGCTTCCCAATGAGCAGTTCTTC
CASSSAGGLPNEQFF
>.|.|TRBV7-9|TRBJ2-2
TGTGCCAGGGAGGGGAACACCGGGGAGCTGTTTTTT
CAREGNTGELFF
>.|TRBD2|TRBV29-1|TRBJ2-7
TGCAGCGTTGAACGTAGCGGGGCTTCCTACGAGCAGTACTTC
CSVERSGASYEQYF
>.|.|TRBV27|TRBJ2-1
TGTGCCAGCAGTTTTAGGCTGGCCTACAATGAGCAGTTCTTC
CASSFRLAYNEQFF
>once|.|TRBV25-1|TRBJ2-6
TGTGCCAGCAGTGAATTAGTGGGGGGCTCTGGGGCCAACGTCCTGACTTTC
CASSELVGGSGANVLTF
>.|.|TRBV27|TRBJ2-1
TGTGCCAGCAGTCCGACCGCATTTGGGAATGAGCAGTTCTTC
CASSPTAFGNEQFF
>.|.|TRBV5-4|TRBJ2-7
TGTGCCAGCAGCTTCCGCGGCGGCAGGAGCTCCTACGAGCAGTACTTC
CASSFRGGRSSYEQYF
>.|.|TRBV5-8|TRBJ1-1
TGTGCCAGCAGCTTGATGAGTGCGAACACTGAAGCTTTCTTT
CASSLMSANTEAFF
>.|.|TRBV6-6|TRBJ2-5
TGTGCCAGCAGCATGGGGTCAGGGCAAGAGACCCAGTACTTC
CASSMGSGQETQYF
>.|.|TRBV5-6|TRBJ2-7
TGTGCCAGCCGCTGGATGGGGGGCGAGCAGTACTTC
CASRWMGGEQYF
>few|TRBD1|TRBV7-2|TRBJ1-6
TGTGCCAGCAGTTCCCACGGACAGGATAATTCACCCCTCCACTTT
CASSSHGQDNSPLHF
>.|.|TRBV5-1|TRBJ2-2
TGCGCCAGCAGAGGACCACGTGGCCAAAGACTCACCGGGGAGCTGTTTTTT
CASRGPRGQRLTGELFF
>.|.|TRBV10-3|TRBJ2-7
TGTGCCATACAGGGAGGGGGTCTTTACGAGCAGTACTTC
CAIQGGGLYEQYF
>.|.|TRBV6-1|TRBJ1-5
TGTGCCAGCAGGGGGGGCTCGGGCAATCAGCCCCAGCATTTT
CASRGGSGNQPQHF
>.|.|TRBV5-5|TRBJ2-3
TGTGCCAGCAGCTTCGGTGCCCCCACAGATACGCAGTATTTT
CASSFGAPTDTQYF
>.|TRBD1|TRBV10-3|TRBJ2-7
TGTGCCATCAGTGGGGCAAGTCTACCGGGACAGGGAACCCTCGAGCAGTACTTC
CAISGASLPGQGTLEQYF
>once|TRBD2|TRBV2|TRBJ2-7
TGTGCCAGCAGTGATCCTAGCGGGAGGACCTACGAGCAGTACTTC
CASSDPSGRTYEQYF
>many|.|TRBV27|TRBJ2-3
TGTGCCAGCAGTTCCCTTGGTACAGATACGCAGTATTTT
CASSSLGTDTQYF
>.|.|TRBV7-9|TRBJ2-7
TGTGCCAGCAGCCCCCCGGGCTCCTACGAGCAGTACTTC
CASSPPGSYEQYF
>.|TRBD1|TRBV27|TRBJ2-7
TGTGCCAGCAGTCGCCGACAGGGGGCGTACGAGCAGTACTTC
CASSRRQGAYEQYF
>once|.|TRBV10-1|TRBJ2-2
TGCGCCAGCAGTGATATAGGGGGAACCGGGGAGCTGTTTTTT
CASSDIGGTGELFF
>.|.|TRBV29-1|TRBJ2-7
TGCAGCGTTGTTGGCACGGTCTACGAGCAGTACTTC
CSVVGTVYEQYF